One T cell receptor (beta chain) is described in this entry. This record comes from a study of blood T cell repertoires in COVID-19. Assay used: immunoSEQ multiplex PCR; TCRdb lists only in-frame clones, some missing. The sample lists about 180,000 clones, roughly 85% occurring once. The sequenced sample was peripheral blood. This clonotype was sampled from a human donor with active or convalescent COVID-19. The donor label of this sample is uncertain.

The CDR3 is CARPGTGDTQYF. Written as DNA, the CDR3 is TGTGCCAGACCCGGGACAGGGGATACGCAGTATTTT. The chain recombines TRBV21-1 with TRBJ2-3; TRBD1, the table's D call, was not compared with the DNA. TRBV21-1 is marked as a pseudogene. The CDR3 has 12 amino acids.